The 18 T cell receptor beta chains reported below all come from one sample, sequenced in a study of T-cell memory formation after mild COVID-19 listed by TCRdb under 2021. The library came from 5' RACE. The sequencing machine was an Illumina NovaSeq 6000. TCRdb reprocessing: public reads trimmed at Q25 with fastp, clones called with MiXCR, in-frame beta chains kept. Each entry merges the rows of one CDR3 protein and shows their most common DNA and genes. The sample profile shows just under 550,000 distinct CDR3 sequences; roughly 20% of them were found once. Around 13% of the sample belongs to the ten largest clones. Material: PBMCs or a T cell subset sorted from them (not recorded which). Receptors were obtained from an adult woman who had mild COVID-19 (a few samples of this study predate the infection). The sample titles of this study are shuffled in the database, so cell type and time point are left out; the donor was told from shared clones.

In its sample, this clonotype was seen once. A much larger clone is a single base away; this may be a read error. This sequence joins TRBV12-3 or TRBV12-4 and TRBJ1-1; D unclear. Between the trimmed V and J ends, which lost 6 bases and 2 bases, there was a span of 16 bases. The CDR3 is 15 residues long. CDR3 loop: CASRASIVVNTEAFF. DNA for the CDR3: TGTGCCAGCAGGGCCTCCATCGTGGTCAACACTGAAGCTTTCTTT.

A few counts support this clonotype. The V gene is TRBV7-9, the J gene TRBJ2-5, with 7 bases fitting TRBD2. The CDR3 spans 17 residues. With 1 base clipped from V and 1 base from J, the junction kept 9 bases outside the gene matches. The germline V gene has CDR1 SEHNR and CDR2 FQNEAQ (reference sequence). CDR3 sequence reads: CASSLDTLAATQETQYF. For the CDR3, the DNA is TGTGCCAGCAGCTTAGATACGCTAGCGGCCACCCAAGAGACCCAGTACTTC. The variable domain in full, with the rest retrieved from reference TRBV7-9 and TRBJ2-5, is DTGVSQNPRHKITKRGQNVTFRCDPISEHNRLYWYRQTLGQGPEFLTYFQNEAQLEKSRLLSDRFSAERPKGSFSTLEIQRTEQGDSAMYLCASSLDTLAATQETQYFGPGTRLLVL.

There are a few counts of this clonotype. The rearrangement uses TRBV5-1 and TRBJ1-2, with a tentative D call TRBD1 (6 bases). V was cut by 2 bases and J by 7 bases, with 27 bases left in between. The CDR3 is 18 amino acids. Germline values: CDR1 SGHRS, CDR2 YFSETQ. This chain's CDR3 is CASSFRDPAAGGGVGYTF. CDR3 bases: TGCGCCAGCAGCTTTCGGGACCCCGCCGCCGGTGGGGGCGTTGGCTACACCTTC.

Worth noting for this clonotype: This could be a read error, since a much larger clone is one nucleotide away. V gene TRBV7-2 combines with J gene TRBJ2-2; possibly TRBD1 or TRBD2 for D (5 bases each). Trimming pared 5 bases from V and 6 bases from J, leaving 19 bases between. The germline V gene encodes CDR1 SGHTA and CDR2 FQGNSA. CDR3 length: 16 amino acids. The CDR3 nucleotides read TGTGCCAGCAGCCTGAGGGGCCGGGTAGTCTCCGGGGAGCTGTTTTTT. This encodes CASSLRGRVVSGELFF. Together with reference TRBV7-2 and TRBJ2-2, the CDR3 gives the full variable domain: GAGVSQSPSNKVTEKGKDVELRCDPISGHTALYWYRQSLGQGLEFLIYFQGNSAPDKSGLPSDRFSAERTGGSVSTLTIQRTQQEDSAVYLCASSLRGRVVSGELFFGEGSRLTVL.

J is TRBJ2-3 and V is TRBV15, with D tentatively TRBD2 (7 bases). CDR1 LNHNV and CDR2 YYDKDF come from the germline V gene (reference sequence). This CDR3 spans 19 amino acids. V was clipped by 2 bases and J by 2 bases, with 23 bases between them. The CDR3 sequence: CATSRSRPPAGADTDTQYF. In DNA, the CDR3 is TGTGCCACCAGCAGATCCCGCCCGCCGGCGGGGGCAGACACAGATACGCAGTATTTT.

The chain uses TRBV7-3 and TRBJ1-4, with TRBD1 identical over 7 bases. V dropped 4 bases and J dropped 4; count of bases not matched to a gene: 12. From germline, CDR1 is SGHTA and CDR2 FQGTGA. The CDR3 contains 17 residues. The CDR3 region has the DNA TGTGCCAGCAGCTCCCGACAGGGCAGGTTAAATAATGAAAAACTGTTTTTT. As protein: CASSSRQGRLNNEKLFF.

This clonotype was detected only a few times. The chain employs TRBV24-1 and TRBJ2-1, with 7 positions matching TRBD1. The V gene's germline CDR1 is KGHDR and CDR2 SFDVKD. Trimming removed 4 bases from V and 2 bases from J; junction bases left unmatched: 10. The CDR3 totals 17 residues. The CDR3 nucleotides read TGTGCCACCAGTGACCCGCTGGTGCAGGGGGCCTACAATGAGCAGTTCTTC. Translation gives CATSDPLVQGAYNEQFF.

The sample holds many counts of this clonotype. This chain links TRBV7-2 with TRBJ2-3; 14 bases align to TRBD2. V shed 3 bases, J shed 3 bases, and the junction held 14 bases outside the gene matches. CDR1 and CDR2 from the germline V gene are SGHTA and FQGNSA. CDR3 length equals 20 residues. CDR3: CASSFGPGLAGEKITDTQYF. DNA for the CDR3: TGTGCCAGCAGCTTTGGACCGGGACTAGCGGGAGAAAAGATTACAGATACGCAGTATTTT.

CDR3 region: CASSLVGGQYGYTF. DNA for the CDR3: TGCGCCAGCAGCTTGGTGGGGGGCCAGTATGGCTACACCTTC. The V call is TRBV5-1, the J call TRBJ1-2; possible D gene TRBD1, 6 bases. Trimming stripped 0 bases from V and 5 bases from J, with 11 bases between. CDR3 size: 14 residues. Germline lookup yields CDR1 SGHRS and CDR2 YFSETQ.

This clonotype showed up just a few times. The rearrangement joins TRBV4-1 to TRBJ2-7; perhaps D is TRBD1 or TRBD2 (5 bases each). Germline CDR1 MGHRA, CDR2 YSYEKL. V was clipped by 2 bases and J by 1 base, with 18 bases between them. This CDR3 spans 17 amino acids. CDR3 sequence reads: CASSQNPDSRGSYEQYF. As DNA, the CDR3 is TGCGCCAGCAGCCAAAACCCCGACAGCCGGGGATCCTACGAGCAGTACTTC.

The sample holds a few counts of this clonotype. Its ends do not fully match the called genes, so a read error is possible. The chain links TRBV7-3 to TRBJ1-1; 9 positions agree with TRBD1. The CDR3 loop spans 15 amino acids. Germline CDR1 SGHTA, CDR2 FQGTGA. CDR3 in amino acids: CASSMGQGRNAEAFF. DNA of the CDR3: TGTGCCAGCAGCATGGGACAGGGAAGGAACGCTGAAGCTTTCTTT.

CDR3 DNA sequence: TGTGCCAGCAGCCAATCGATCGACAATGAGCAGTTCTTC. Protein: CASSQSIDNEQFF. This rearrangement joins TRBV11-2 to TRBJ2-1; unclear D gene. This CDR3 spans 13 amino acids. V gave up 5 bases and J gave up 5 bases, with 10 bases separating them. The V gene's germline CDR1 is SGHAT and CDR2 FQNNGV.

V usage is TRBV10-3 and J usage is TRBJ2-7, with 10 bases matching TRBD1. Germline V CDR1 and CDR2: ENHRY, SYGVKD. Losses at the gene ends were 1 base for V and 3 bases for J; bases not matched to a gene: 3. CDR3 size: 15 residues. The CDR3 region has the DNA TGTGCCATCAGTGAGTTGGGGACAGGGGACTACGAGCAGTACTTC. Protein: CAISELGTGDYEQYF.

This clonotype was seen a few times. The rearrangement uses TRBV20-1 and TRBJ1-2; 10 bases are a match to TRBD1. Germline CDR1 DFQATT, CDR2 SNEGSKA (reference sequence). The CDR3 is 15 amino acids. The trim removed 5 bases at V and 3 bases at J, leaving 9 bases unmatched. In DNA form, the CDR3 reads TGCAGTGCTGCCGGGACAGGGGTGGAAGACTATGGCTACACCTTC. Its translation is CSAAGTGVEDYGYTF.

This chain uses TRBV7-9 with TRBJ1-6; D unresolved. This CDR3 comprises 18 residues. The germline V gene encodes CDR1 SEHNR and CDR2 FQNEAQ (reference sequence). Trimming removed 4 bases from V and 0 bases from J, with 16 bases in between. This chain's CDR3 is CASSSYGPRSSYNSPLHF. CDR3 bases: TGTGCCAGCAGCTCTTACGGGCCCAGGAGCTCCTATAATTCACCCCTCCACTTT.

Here the CDR3 reads CASSLSGGLSSYEQYF. The CDR3, as DNA: TGTGCCAGCAGTTTATCGGGAGGGTTAAGCTCCTACGAGCAGTACTTC. The rearrangement joins TRBV27 to TRBJ2-7; 7 nucleotides match TRBD2. The CDR3 consists of 16 residues. Germline V CDR1 and CDR2: MNHEY, SMNVEV (reference sequence). Trimming took 0 bases from V and 0 from J; bases not matched to a gene: 5.

This clonotype has ten or more counts. V usage is TRBV18 and J usage is TRBJ1-1; D remains ambiguous. Per the germline V gene, CDR1 is KGHSH and CDR2 is LQKENI. This CDR3 spans 14 amino acids. The V gene lost 2 bases and the J gene lost 3 bases, with 10 bases spanning the gap. The CDR3 region is CASSPGSLYTEAFF. In nucleotides, the CDR3 is TGTGCCAGCTCACCAGGCAGTCTATACACTGAAGCTTTCTTT.

The chain carries TRBV29-1 and TRBJ2-1, with D unclear. Germline CDR1 reads SQVTM; CDR2 reads ANQGSEA. The V end was cut by 0 bases, the J end by 1 base, with 13 bases between. CDR3 length: 16 amino acids. CDR3 loop: CSVEEARSMSYNEQFF. The CDR3 nucleotides read TGCAGCGTTGAAGAGGCGCGAAGTATGTCCTACAATGAGCAGTTCTTC.